The entry below describes one T cell receptor beta chain. Researchers prepared the TCRbeta library using unique molecular identifiers, the study reports. TCRdb redid the calling of the PCR reads with MiXCR, one entry per CDR3 protein. The sample shows about 610,000 distinct CDR3 sequences, roughly a tenth of them seen only once. These data belong to a study of T-cell reconstitution after alpha-beta-depleted transplantation in children. The CDR3 is 15 residues long. CDR1 is DFQATT and CDR2 is SNEGSKA in the germline V gene (reference sequence). The junction had 11 bases not matched to a gene; V was cut back by 5 bases and J by 4 bases.

This receptor was identified in a human donor who donated a stem cell graft to a child with acute myeloid leukemia. Sequenced material: PBMCs from the stem cell graft donor, taken from the stem cell graft. The V and J genes are TRBV20-1 and TRBJ2-3; 8 nucleotides align to TRBD2. DNA of the CDR3: TGCAGTGCTCTGGGCCTAGCGGGTACCCCAGATACGCAGTATTTT. Translation gives CSALGLAGTPDTQYF.